This T cell receptor beta chain is drawn from a study of early T cells in non-severe SARS-CoV-2 infection. Individual cDNA molecules were tagged with unique molecular identifiers. TCRdb re-analysed the 5' RACE reads in MiXCR, keeping a single row per CDR3 protein. Of roughly 55,000 distinct CDR3 sequences listed, 14% to 15% were seen once; the top ten hold less than 12%. This CDR3 comprises 14 residues. Germline V gene sequence: CDR1 MGHRA, CDR2 YSYEKL. Trimming at V came to 1 base and at J to 7 bases, leaving 0 bases not matched to a gene. Sequenced material: whole blood, taken at baseline. V and J are TRBV4-1 and TRBJ1-6, with TRBD1 identical over 8 bases. The receptor's source is an adult who was a healthcare worker with PCR-confirmed SARS-CoV-2 infection or an uninfected control (not recorded which). CDR3 coding DNA: TGCGCCAGCAGCCAAGGACAGGGGAATTCACCCCTCCACTTT. Residues: CASSQGQGNSPLHF.